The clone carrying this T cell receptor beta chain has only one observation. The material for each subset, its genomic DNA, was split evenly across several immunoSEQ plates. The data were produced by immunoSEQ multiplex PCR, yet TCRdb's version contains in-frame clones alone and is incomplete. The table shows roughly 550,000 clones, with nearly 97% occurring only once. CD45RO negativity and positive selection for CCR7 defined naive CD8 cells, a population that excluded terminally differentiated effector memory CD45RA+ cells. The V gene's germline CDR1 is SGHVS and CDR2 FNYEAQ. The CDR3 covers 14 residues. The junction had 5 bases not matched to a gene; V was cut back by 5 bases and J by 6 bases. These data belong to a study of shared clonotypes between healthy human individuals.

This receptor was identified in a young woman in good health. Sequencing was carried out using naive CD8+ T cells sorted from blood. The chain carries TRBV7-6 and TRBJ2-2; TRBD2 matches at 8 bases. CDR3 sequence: CASSPGAGAGELFF. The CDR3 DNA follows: TGTGCCAGCAGCCCAGGAGCGGGAGCCGGGGAGCTGTTTTTT.